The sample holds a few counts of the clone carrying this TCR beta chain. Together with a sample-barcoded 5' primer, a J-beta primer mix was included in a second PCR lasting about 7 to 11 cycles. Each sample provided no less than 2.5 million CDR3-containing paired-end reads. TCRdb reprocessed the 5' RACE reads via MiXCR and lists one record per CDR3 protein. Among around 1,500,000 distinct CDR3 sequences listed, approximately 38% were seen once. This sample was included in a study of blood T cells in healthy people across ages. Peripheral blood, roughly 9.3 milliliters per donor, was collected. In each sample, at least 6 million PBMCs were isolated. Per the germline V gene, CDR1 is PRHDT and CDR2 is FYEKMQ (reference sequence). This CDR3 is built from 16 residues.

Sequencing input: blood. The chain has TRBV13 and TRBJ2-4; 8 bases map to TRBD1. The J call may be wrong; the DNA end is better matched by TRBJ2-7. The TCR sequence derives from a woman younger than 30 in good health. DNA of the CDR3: TGTGCCAGCAGCTCGCCCCACGGACAGGGTATCTACGAGCAGTACTTC. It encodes CASSSPHGQGIYEQYF.